The 23 T cell receptor beta chains below all came from one sample that was sequenced in a study of OX40 agonist ivuxolimab in advanced cancers. The library relied on the immunoSEQ multiplex PCR assay. What TCRdb holds here is the immuneACCESS table cut down to in-frame rearrangements. Part of the clones is not present; checked against another copy, under half of the missing clones reflect an unresolved V gene, and the others are unexplained. The sample data list fewer than 20,000 clones, and more than 70% of these were observed just once. The ten largest clones take up 25% to 30% of the sample. This material consisted of CD4+ or CD8+ T cells sorted from blood, taken in a trial of the OX40 agonist ivuxolimab. All receptors derive from an adult with an advanced solid tumor such as melanoma, head and neck, liver or kidney cancer.

The V gene is TRBV10-2, the J gene TRBJ1-3; 8 nucleotides agree with TRBD1. After removal of 7 bases from V and 1 base from J, the junction contained 15 bases not matched to a gene. CDR1 and CDR2 from the germline V gene are WSHSY and SAAADI. The CDR3 extends over 18 amino acids. The CDR3 DNA reads as TGCGCCAGCATAGGACAGGGTGCCATCCCCGGGTCTGGAAACACCATATATTTT. It is translated as CASIGQGAIPGSGNTIYF.

This clone was seen just once. V is TRBV9 and J is TRBJ2-7; D may be TRBD1 (5 bases). Trimming removed 4 bases from V and 0 bases from J, with 14 bases in between. Germline-derived CDR1 and CDR2 are SGDLS and YYNGEE. This CDR3 region has 15 residues. The CDR3, as DNA: TGTGCCAGCAGCCCCCAGGACAATTTCTCCTACGAGCAGTACTTC. Translating it yields CASSPQDNFSYEQYF.

With respect to this clone: The junction departs from germline at one end; a sequencing error may be responsible. The same CDR3 also results from other DNA sequences found in this sample. The rearrangement links TRBV10-3 to TRBJ2-7; 11 positions agree with TRBD1. The germline V gene encodes CDR1 ENHRY and CDR2 SYGVKD. This CDR3 region has 14 residues. CDR3: CAIRTGGESYEQYF. The CDR3 region has the DNA TGTGCCATCCGGACAGGGGGCGAATCCTACGAGCAGTACTTT.

J is TRBJ2-7 and V is TRBV7-7, with D maybe TRBD2 (5 bases). This CDR3 spans 15 amino acids. Germline assignment: CDR1 SSHAT and CDR2 FNYEAQ (reference sequence). The V and J ends lost 1 base and 0 bases respectively, with 10 bases between them. The CDR3: CASSLGRGSSYEQYF. For the CDR3, the DNA is TGTGCCAGCAGCTTAGGGAGAGGGAGCTCCTACGAGCAGTACTTC.

The chain has TRBV12-5 and TRBJ1-5, with D perhaps TRBD1 (5 bases). The CDR3 contains 16 residues. Trimming removed 6 bases from V and 0 bases from J, with 15 bases in between. Germline-derived CDR1 and CDR2 are LGHNT and FRNRAP. CDR3 coding DNA: TGTGCTAGTGGGGGAGGGGCAGTTTATAGCAATCAGCCCCAGCATTTT. Its protein is CASGGGAVYSNQPQHF.

This chain connects TRBV2 to TRBJ2-7; either TRBD1 or TRBD2 may supply D (5 bases each). The CDR3 loop spans 15 amino acids. CDR1 and CDR2 (germline): SNHLY, FYNNEI. Trimming left V 6 bases short and J 4 bases short, with 19 bases between. CDR3 sequence: CASSSGTTSKYEQYF. Here the CDR3 DNA reads TGTGCCAGCAGCTCCGGGACGACCTCAAAGTACGAGCAGTACTTC.

This clone was detected only once. The chain links TRBV10-3 to TRBJ2-3, with D perhaps TRBD2 (6 bases). V gave up 9 bases and J gave up 5 bases, with 21 bases separating them. Looked up from germline, CDR1 is ENHRY and CDR2 is SYGVKD. CDR3 length: 15 amino acids. The CDR3 bases are TGTGCCATGTCAGGGCTAGCGACCTCTCAAGATACGCAGTATTTT. The encoded protein is CAMSGLATSQDTQYF.

This chain uses TRBV19 with TRBJ2-1; 9 bases line up with TRBD2. In germline, CDR1 is LNHDA, CDR2 SQIVND (reference sequence). V dropped 8 bases and J dropped 6; count of bases not matched to a gene: 5. The CDR3 spans 13 residues. CDR3 in DNA: TGTGCCAGTGGGCTAGCGGGATTCAATGAGCAGTTCTTC. Encoded protein: CASGLAGFNEQFF.

The chain links TRBV7-9 to TRBJ2-7, with TRBD2 matching 9 bases. This CDR3 is 16 amino acids long. V lost 1 base, J lost 4 bases, and 8 bases stayed unmatched. CDR1 SEHNR and CDR2 FQNEAQ come from the germline V gene (reference sequence). This chain's CDR3 is CASSLVSLAGIYEQYF. The CDR3 DNA is TGTGCCAGCAGCTTAGTAAGCCTAGCGGGAATATACGAGCAGTACTTC.

This clone came up a few times. The chain joins TRBV4-1 to TRBJ2-1, with D unclear. Trimming pared 0 bases from V and 6 bases from J, leaving 9 bases between. From germline, CDR1 is MGHRA and CDR2 YSYEKL. This CDR3 has 14 residues. The CDR3 sequence: CASSQEDQVNEQFF. In nucleotides, the CDR3 is TGCGCCAGCAGCCAAGAAGACCAGGTCAATGAGCAGTTCTTC.

About this clone itself: The junction does not match germline at one end; this may be a read error. The chain carries TRBV5-4 and TRBJ1-6; 9 nucleotides agree with TRBD1. Germline CDR1 and CDR2: SGHNT and YYREEE (reference sequence). The CDR3 runs to 15 residues. The CDR3 reads CASSQETGGVSPLHF. For the CDR3, the DNA is TGCGCCAGCAGCCAAGAGACAGGGGGTGTTTCACCCCTCCACTTT.

The chain couples TRBV4-1 to TRBJ2-7; D may be TRBD2 (5 bases). Between the trimmed V and J ends, which lost 5 bases and 7 bases, there was a span of 15 bases. Looked up from germline, CDR1 is MGHRA and CDR2 is YSYEKL. The CDR3 spans 13 residues. CDR3 bases: TGCGCCAGCAGCGGAGCGAGGGCGCGGGAGCAGTACTTC. Amino acids: CASSGARAREQYF.

The V call is TRBV28, the J call TRBJ2-3; possibly TRBD1 for D (6 bases). Per the germline V gene, CDR1 is MDHEN and CDR2 is SYDVKM. Trimming shortened V by 5 bases and J by 1 base, and 22 bases separated the two germline ends. CDR3 length equals 18 residues. The CDR3: CASSPIFQQGRGTDTQYF. CDR3 nucleotides: TGTGCCAGCAGTCCTATCTTTCAACAGGGTCGCGGCACAGATACGCAGTATTTT.

The chain employs TRBV18 and TRBJ1-5; tentative D call: TRBD1 (6 bases). Deletions cut 1 base from V and 4 bases from J, with 14 bases between. The V gene's germline CDR1 is KGHSH and CDR2 LQKENI. The CDR3 length is 16 residues. The CDR3 coding sequence is TGTGCCAGCTCACCACGGGCACAGGGCTTAAATCAGCCCCAGCATTTT. Protein: CASSPRAQGLNQPQHF.

The chain couples TRBV11-2 to TRBJ1-1; TRBD1 is a possible D gene (5 bases). V lost 1 base and J 3 bases, leaving 9 bases between the germline ends. The CDR3 is 14 residues long. Germline V gene data show CDR1 as SGHAT and CDR2 as FQNNGV. The CDR3 coding sequence is TGTGCCAGCAGCTTAGGTCAGGGACACACTGAAGCTTTCTTT. It specifies CASSLGQGHTEAFF.

The J gene is TRBJ2-1, the V gene TRBV4-1; TRBD2 agrees at 9 bases. J gave up 3 bases and V 1 base, and 1 base lay outside the gene matches. CDR3 length: 15 amino acids. Germline V gene lookup returns CDR1 MGHRA and CDR2 YSYEKL. Written as DNA, the CDR3 is TGCGCCAGCAGCCAAGGACTAGCGGACTACAATGAGCAGTTCTTC. Protein sequence: CASSQGLADYNEQFF.

The rearrangement links TRBV9 to TRBJ1-1; 7 bases align to TRBD1. V shed 3 bases, J shed 4 bases, and the junction held 0 bases outside the gene matches. Germline V gene data show CDR1 as SGDLS and CDR2 as YYNGEE. The CDR3 runs 12 residues. CDR3 residues: CASSAGGTEAFF. The DNA for the CDR3 is TGTGCCAGCAGCGCAGGGGGCACTGAAGCTTTCTTT.

CDR3 DNA: TGTGCCAGCAGTGAAGTTATCGCCTCGTCCACAGATACGCAGTATTTT. Translating gives CASSEVIASSTDTQYF. The genes are TRBV2 and TRBJ2-3; no firm D call. This CDR3 has 16 amino acids. Germline values: CDR1 SNHLY, CDR2 FYNNEI. V lost 1 base and J 2 bases, leaving 13 bases between the germline ends.

V gene TRBV6-5 combines with J gene TRBJ1-2, with TRBD1 identical over 7 bases. The trim removed 5 bases at V and 2 bases at J, leaving 5 bases unmatched. The CDR3 contains 14 residues. Germline CDR1 reads MNHEY; CDR2 reads SVGAGI. CDR3 sequence (DNA): TGTGCCAGCAGTCAGCCGGGACAGAACTATGGCTACACCTTC. Translation: CASSQPGQNYGYTF.

The chain recombines TRBV9 with TRBJ1-1; D remains ambiguous. With 0 bases removed from V and 6 bases from J, the gap between germline ends came to 15 bases. CDR1 and CDR2 (germline): SGDLS, YYNGEE. The CDR3 is made up of 15 amino acids. The CDR3 DNA reads TGTGCCAGCAGCGTAGTCTATAGGAGAACCGCTGAAGCTTTCTTT. This encodes CASSVVYRRTAEAFF. The complete variable domain, with remaining parts taken from reference TRBV9 and TRBJ1-1, reads DSGVTQTPKHLITATGQRVTLRCSPRSGDLSVYWYQQSLDQGLQFLIQYYNGEERAKGNILERFSAQQFPDLHSELNLSSLELGDSALYFCASSVVYRRTAEAFFGQGTRLTVV.

This chain links TRBV2 with TRBJ1-1, with a weak D call TRBD1 (5 bases). V gave up 6 bases and J gave up 6 bases, with 14 bases separating them. The length of the CDR3 is 13 residues. Germline CDR1 reads SNHLY; CDR2 reads FYNNEI. As DNA, the CDR3 is TGTGCCAGCAGCTCCCCGGGACTCCCTGAAGCTTTCTTT. This codes for CASSSPGLPEAFF.

The chain couples TRBV5-1 to TRBJ1-1; 8 positions match TRBD1. The length of the CDR3 is 17 residues. J was trimmed by 1 base and V by 3 bases; bases with no gene match: 11. Per germline, CDR1 SGHRS and CDR2 YFSETQ. CDR3 residues: CASSSVPGQDRNTEAFF. Written as DNA, the CDR3 is TGCGCCAGCAGCTCTGTCCCGGGACAGGATCGGAACACTGAAGCTTTCTTT.

This sequence joins TRBV27 and TRBJ2-7; 10 bases match TRBD1. Trimming took 4 bases from V and 7 from J; bases not matched to a gene: 10. The V gene's germline CDR1 is MNHEY and CDR2 SMNVEV (reference sequence). There are 15 residues in the CDR3. The CDR3 spells CASSSTGTGAWEQYF. The DNA for the CDR3 is TGTGCCAGCAGTTCGACCGGGACAGGGGCATGGGAGCAGTACTTC.